The 7 T cell receptor beta chains listed next were all sequenced from one sample in a study of T cell responses to AZD1222 COVID-19 vaccine. Clones were sequenced by immunoSEQ multiplex PCR, and TCRdb holds only the in-frame ones, with some missing. Of approximately 120,000 clones in the sample, roughly 88% were seen once. The material sequenced was peripheral blood, taken on day 0 of AZD1222 vaccination. The receptors shown here come from an adult in good health.

This chain joins TRBV5-6 and TRBJ2-5; weak D call: TRBD1 (6 bases). Trimming stripped 6 bases from V and 6 bases from J, with 18 bases between. The CDR3 consists of 14 residues. Germline V gene sequence: CDR1 SGHDT, CDR2 YYEEEE. As DNA, the CDR3 is TGTGCCAGCACCCCATACGGCAGGGGAAAGACCCAGTACTTC. It encodes CASTPYGRGKTQYF. Filled out from reference TRBV5-6 and TRBJ2-5, the complete variable domain reads DAGVTQSPTHLIKTRGQQVTLRCSPKSGHDTVSWYQQALGQGPQFIFQYYEEEERQRGNFPDRFSGHQFPNYSSELNVNALLLGDSALYLCASTPYGRGKTQYFGPGTRLLVL.

V usage is TRBV28 and J usage is TRBJ1-2, with 7 bases matching TRBD1. This CDR3 has 13 amino acids. The V segment lost 8 bases and the J segment 4 bases; nucleotides outside the gene matches: 7. Germline V gives CDR1 MDHEN, CDR2 SYDVKM. This chain's CDR3 is CASSQGVGYGYTF. The CDR3 DNA is TGTGCCAGCTCTCAGGGGGTGGGCTATGGCTACACCTTC.

The V gene is TRBV19, the J gene TRBJ1-1, with unresolved D. Germline V CDR1 and CDR2: LNHDA, SQIVND (reference sequence). This CDR3 spans 14 amino acids. The V end was cut by 5 bases, the J end by 5 bases, with 15 bases between. DNA for the CDR3: TGTGCCAGTAGTGCCCGTACCATTGGGACTGAAGCTTTCTTT. The encoded protein is CASSARTIGTEAFF.

This chain uses TRBV18 with TRBJ1-4; 10 bases agree with TRBD1. Germline V CDR1 and CDR2: KGHSH, LQKENI. V trimming: 5 bases; J trimming: 8 bases; junction bases outside the gene matches: 8. The length of the CDR3 is 15 residues. Here the CDR3 reads CASSTPTGGSEKLFF. As DNA, the CDR3 is TGTGCCAGCTCAACCCCGACAGGGGGCTCCGAAAAACTGTTTTTT.

The J gene is TRBJ2-3, the V gene TRBV4-2; the D is unclear. Trimming stripped 1 base from V and 1 base from J, with 6 bases between. This CDR3 comprises 14 residues. Germline V gene data show CDR1 as LGHNA and CDR2 as YNFKEQ. CDR3 in amino acids: CASSQAYGTDTQYF. The CDR3, as DNA: TGTGCCAGCAGCCAAGCGTACGGCACAGATACGCAGTATTTT.

The V and J genes are TRBV15 and TRBJ2-5; 7 bases align to TRBD1. Germline values: CDR1 LNHNV, CDR2 YYDKDF (reference sequence). Trimming removed 3 bases from V and 0 bases from J; junction bases left unmatched: 1. CDR3 length: 14 amino acids. CDR3 region: CATSRGQNQETQYF. The CDR3 nucleotides read TGTGCCACCAGCAGGGGACAGAACCAAGAGACCCAGTACTTC.

This chain uses TRBV2 with TRBJ1-3; 8 bases line up with TRBD1. Germline V CDR1 and CDR2: SNHLY, FYNNEI. The ends lost 7 bases at V and 2 bases at J; junction bases unmatched: 4. The CDR3 is 14 residues long. CDR3 sequence: CASKLQGAGNTIYF. DNA of the CDR3: TGTGCCAGCAAACTACAGGGGGCTGGAAACACCATATATTTT.